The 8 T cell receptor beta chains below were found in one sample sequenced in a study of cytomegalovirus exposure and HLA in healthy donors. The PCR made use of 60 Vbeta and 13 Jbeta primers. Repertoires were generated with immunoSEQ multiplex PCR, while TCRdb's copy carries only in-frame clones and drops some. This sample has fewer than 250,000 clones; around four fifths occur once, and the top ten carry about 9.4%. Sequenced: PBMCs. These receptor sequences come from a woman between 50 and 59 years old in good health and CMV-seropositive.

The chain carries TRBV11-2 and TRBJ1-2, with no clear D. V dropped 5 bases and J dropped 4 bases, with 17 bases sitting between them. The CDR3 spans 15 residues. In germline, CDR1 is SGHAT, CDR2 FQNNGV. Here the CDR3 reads CASSPTNLRGYGYTF. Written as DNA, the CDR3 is TGTGCCAGCAGCCCAACGAACTTACGGGGCTATGGCTACACCTTC. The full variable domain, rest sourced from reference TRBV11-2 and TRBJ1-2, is EAGVAQSPRYKIIEKRQSVAFWCNPISGHATLYWYQQILGQGPKLLIQFQNNGVVDDSQLPKDRFSAERLKGVDSTLKIQPAKLEDSAVYLCASSPTNLRGYGYTFGSGTRLTVV.

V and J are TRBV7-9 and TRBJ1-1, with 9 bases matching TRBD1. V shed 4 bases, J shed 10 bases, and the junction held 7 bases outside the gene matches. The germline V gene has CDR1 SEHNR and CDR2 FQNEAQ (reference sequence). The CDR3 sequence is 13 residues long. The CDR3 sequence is CASSWGQGDSAFF. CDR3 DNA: TGTGCCAGCAGCTGGGGACAGGGCGATTCAGCTTTCTTT.

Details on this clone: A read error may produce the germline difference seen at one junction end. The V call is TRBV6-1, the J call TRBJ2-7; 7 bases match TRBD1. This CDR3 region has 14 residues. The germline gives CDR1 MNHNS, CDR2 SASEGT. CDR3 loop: CASTETGDGTEQYF. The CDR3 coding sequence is TGTGCCAGCACTGAAACAGGGGATGGGACCGAGCAGTACTTC.

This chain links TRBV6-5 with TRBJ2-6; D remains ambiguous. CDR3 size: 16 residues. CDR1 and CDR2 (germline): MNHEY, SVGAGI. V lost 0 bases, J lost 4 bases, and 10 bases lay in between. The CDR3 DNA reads TGTGCCAGCAGTTACTCGATAGTGTCGGGGGCCAACGTCCTGACTTTC. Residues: CASSYSIVSGANVLTF.

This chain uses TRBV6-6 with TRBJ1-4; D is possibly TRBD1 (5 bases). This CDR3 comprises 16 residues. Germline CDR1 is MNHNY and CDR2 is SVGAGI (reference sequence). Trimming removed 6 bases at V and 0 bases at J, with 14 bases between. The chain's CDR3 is CASRPSGAATNEKLFF. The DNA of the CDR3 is TGTGCCAGCAGACCTTCTGGGGCGGCAACTAATGAAAAACTGTTTTTT.

CDR3 loop: CASSFGATNSYEQYF. Written as DNA, the CDR3 is TGCGCCAGCAGCTTTGGGGCAACGAACTCCTACGAGCAGTACTTC. The genes are TRBV5-1 and TRBJ2-7, with D maybe TRBD1 (5 bases). The CDR3 consists of 15 residues. Germline V gene lookup returns CDR1 SGHRS and CDR2 YFSETQ. Trimming stripped 2 bases from V and 0 bases from J, with 12 bases between.

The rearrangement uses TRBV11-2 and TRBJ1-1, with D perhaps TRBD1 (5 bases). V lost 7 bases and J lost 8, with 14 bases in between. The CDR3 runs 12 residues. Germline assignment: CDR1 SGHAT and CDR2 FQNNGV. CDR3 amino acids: CASTKSPGEAFF. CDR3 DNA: TGTGCCAGCACCAAGTCGCCAGGGGAAGCTTTCTTT.

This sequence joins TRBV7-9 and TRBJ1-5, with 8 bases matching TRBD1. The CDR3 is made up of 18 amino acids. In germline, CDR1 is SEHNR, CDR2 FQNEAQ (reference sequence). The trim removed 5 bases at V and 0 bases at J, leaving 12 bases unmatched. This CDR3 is CASSGGQGFSDSNQPQHF. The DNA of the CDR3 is TGTGCCAGCAGCGGCGGACAGGGCTTTTCCGATAGCAATCAGCCCCAGCATTTT. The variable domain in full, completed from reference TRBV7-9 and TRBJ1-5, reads DTGVSQNPRHKITKRGQNVTFRCDPISEHNRLYWYRQTLGQGPEFLTYFQNEAQLEKSRLLSDRFSAERPKGSFSTLEIQRTEQGDSAMYLCASSGGQGFSDSNQPQHFGDGTRLSIL.